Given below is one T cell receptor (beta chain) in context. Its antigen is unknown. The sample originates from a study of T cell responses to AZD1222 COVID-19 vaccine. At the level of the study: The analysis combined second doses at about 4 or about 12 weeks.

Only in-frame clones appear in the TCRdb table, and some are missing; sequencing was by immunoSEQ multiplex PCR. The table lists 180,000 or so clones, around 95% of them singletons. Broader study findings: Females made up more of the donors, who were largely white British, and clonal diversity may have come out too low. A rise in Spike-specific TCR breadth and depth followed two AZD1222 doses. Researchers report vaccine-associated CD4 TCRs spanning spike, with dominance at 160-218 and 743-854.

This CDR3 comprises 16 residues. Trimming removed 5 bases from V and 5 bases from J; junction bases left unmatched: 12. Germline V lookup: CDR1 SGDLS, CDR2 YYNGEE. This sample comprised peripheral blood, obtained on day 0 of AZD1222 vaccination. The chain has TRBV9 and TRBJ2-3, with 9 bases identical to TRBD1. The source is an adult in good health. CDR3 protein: CASRGAPGTGQDTQYF. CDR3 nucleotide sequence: TGTGCCAGCAGGGGGGCGCCCGGGACAGGGCAAGATACGCAGTATTTT.